This T cell receptor beta chain was captured in a study of blood T cell repertoires in COVID-19. For the study at large: Spain, Italy and the United States supplied samples that represented acute and convalescent COVID-19.

This clone was counted a few times. The data were produced by immunoSEQ multiplex PCR, yet TCRdb's version contains in-frame clones alone and is incomplete. The sample has approximately 70,000 clones, approximately 90% seen once. Germline V lookup: CDR1 MNHEY, CDR2 SVGAGI. V trimming: 7 bases; J trimming: 0 bases; junction bases outside the gene matches: 6. The CDR3 covers 14 residues. This TCR was recovered from a human donor in a cohort sampled during active COVID-19. Specimen: peripheral blood. V is TRBV6-5 and J is TRBJ2-7; 7 bases agree with TRBD1. Here the CDR3 DNA reads TGTGCCAGCAAAGGAGGACAGGCCTCCTACGAGCAGTACTTC. It translates to CASKGGQASYEQYF.